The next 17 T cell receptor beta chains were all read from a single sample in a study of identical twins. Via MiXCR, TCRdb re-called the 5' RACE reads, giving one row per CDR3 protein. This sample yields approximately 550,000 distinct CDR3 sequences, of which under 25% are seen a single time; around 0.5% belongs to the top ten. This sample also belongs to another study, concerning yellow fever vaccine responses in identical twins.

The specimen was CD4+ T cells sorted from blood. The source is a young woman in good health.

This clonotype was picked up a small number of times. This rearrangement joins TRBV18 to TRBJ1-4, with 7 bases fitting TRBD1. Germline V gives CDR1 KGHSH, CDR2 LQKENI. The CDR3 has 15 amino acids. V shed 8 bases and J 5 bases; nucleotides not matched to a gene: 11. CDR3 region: CASTTTGQKNEKLFF. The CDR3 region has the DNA TGTGCCAGCACAACGACGGGACAGAAGAATGAAAAACTGTTTTTT.

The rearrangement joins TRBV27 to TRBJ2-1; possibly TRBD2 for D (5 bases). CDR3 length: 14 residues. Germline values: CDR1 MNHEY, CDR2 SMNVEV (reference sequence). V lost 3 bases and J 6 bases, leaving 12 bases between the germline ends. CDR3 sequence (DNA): TGTGCCAGCAGTTTTCGCGGGTCGAGCAATGAGCAGTTCTTC. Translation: CASSFRGSSNEQFF.

CDR3 sequence (DNA): TGTGCCAGCACCGATGGGAACACCGGGGAGCTGTTTTTT. This codes for CASTDGNTGELFF. The J gene is TRBJ2-2, the V gene TRBV7-8; no clear D gene. Trimming stripped 7 bases from V and 1 base from J, with 7 bases between. CDR1 SGHVS and CDR2 FQNEAQ come from the germline V gene. The CDR3 has 13 residues.

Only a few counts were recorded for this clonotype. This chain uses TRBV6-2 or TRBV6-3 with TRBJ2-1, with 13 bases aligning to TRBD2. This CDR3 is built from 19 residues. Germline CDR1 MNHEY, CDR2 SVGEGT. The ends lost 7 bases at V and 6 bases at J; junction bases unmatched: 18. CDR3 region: CASTKVPPLAGGLGNEQFF. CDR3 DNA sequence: TGTGCCAGCACCAAAGTCCCCCCACTAGCGGGAGGGCTAGGCAATGAGCAGTTCTTC.

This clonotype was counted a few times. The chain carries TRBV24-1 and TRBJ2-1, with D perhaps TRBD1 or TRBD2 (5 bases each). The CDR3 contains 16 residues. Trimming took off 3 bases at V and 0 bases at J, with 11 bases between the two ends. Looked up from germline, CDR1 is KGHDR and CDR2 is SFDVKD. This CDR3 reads CATSDPPGSSYNEQFF. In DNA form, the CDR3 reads TGTGCCACCAGTGATCCCCCAGGGAGCTCCTACAATGAGCAGTTCTTC.

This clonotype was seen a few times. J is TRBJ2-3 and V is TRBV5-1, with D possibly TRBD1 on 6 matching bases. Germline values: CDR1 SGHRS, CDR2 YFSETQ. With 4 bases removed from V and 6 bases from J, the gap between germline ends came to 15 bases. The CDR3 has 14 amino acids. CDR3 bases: TGCGCCAGCAGCGCGGACAGCTCTCGTGATACGCAGTATTTT. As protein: CASSADSSRDTQYF.

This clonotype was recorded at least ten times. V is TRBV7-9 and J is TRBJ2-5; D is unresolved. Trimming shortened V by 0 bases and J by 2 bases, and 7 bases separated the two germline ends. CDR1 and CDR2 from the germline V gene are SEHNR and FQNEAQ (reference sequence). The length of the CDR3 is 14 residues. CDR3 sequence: CASSLAQVQETQYF. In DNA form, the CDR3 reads TGTGCCAGCAGCTTAGCGCAGGTACAAGAGACCCAGTACTTC.

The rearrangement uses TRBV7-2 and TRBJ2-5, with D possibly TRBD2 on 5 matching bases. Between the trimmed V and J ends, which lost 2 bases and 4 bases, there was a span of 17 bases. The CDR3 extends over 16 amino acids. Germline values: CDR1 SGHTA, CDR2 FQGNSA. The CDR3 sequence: CASSLLYSGGGETQYF. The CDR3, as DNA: TGTGCCAGCAGCTTACTGTACAGCGGAGGTGGAGAGACCCAGTACTTC.

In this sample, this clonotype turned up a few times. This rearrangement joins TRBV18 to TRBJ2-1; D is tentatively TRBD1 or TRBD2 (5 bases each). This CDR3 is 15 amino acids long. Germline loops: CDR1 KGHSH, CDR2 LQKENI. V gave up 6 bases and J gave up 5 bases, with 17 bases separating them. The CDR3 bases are TGTGCCAGCTCCCCCGGGACCGTAGGAAACAATGAGCAGTTCTTC. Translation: CASSPGTVGNNEQFF.

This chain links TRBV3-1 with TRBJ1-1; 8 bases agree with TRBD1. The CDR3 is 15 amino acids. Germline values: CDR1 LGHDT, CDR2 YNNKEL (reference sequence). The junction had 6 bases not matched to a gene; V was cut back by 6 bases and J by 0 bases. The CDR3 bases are TGTGCCAGCAGGCACACAGGGGGTTTGAACACTGAAGCTTTCTTT. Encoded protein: CASRHTGGLNTEAFF.

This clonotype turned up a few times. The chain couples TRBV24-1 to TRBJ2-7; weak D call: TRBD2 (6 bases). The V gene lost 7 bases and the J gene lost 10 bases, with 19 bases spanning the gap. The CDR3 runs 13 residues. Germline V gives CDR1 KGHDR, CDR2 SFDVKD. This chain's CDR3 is CATSLGVADLQYF. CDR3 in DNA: TGTGCCACCAGCCTGGGGGTAGCGGACCTCCAGTACTTC.

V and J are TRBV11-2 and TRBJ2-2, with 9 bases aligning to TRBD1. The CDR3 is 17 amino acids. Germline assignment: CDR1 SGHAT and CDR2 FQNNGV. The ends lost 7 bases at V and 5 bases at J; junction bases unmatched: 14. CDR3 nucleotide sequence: TGTGCCAGCACCTCAGGGCCACAGGGGGCAGTTACCGGGGAGCTGTTTTTT. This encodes CASTSGPQGAVTGELFF.

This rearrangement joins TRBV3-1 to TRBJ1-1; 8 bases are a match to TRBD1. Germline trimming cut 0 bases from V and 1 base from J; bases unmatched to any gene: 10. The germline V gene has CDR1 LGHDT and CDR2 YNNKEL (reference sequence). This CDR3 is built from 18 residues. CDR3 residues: CASSQDRQGARRNTEAFF. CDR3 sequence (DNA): TGTGCCAGCAGCCAAGATAGGCAGGGGGCGCGGAGGAACACTGAAGCTTTCTTT.

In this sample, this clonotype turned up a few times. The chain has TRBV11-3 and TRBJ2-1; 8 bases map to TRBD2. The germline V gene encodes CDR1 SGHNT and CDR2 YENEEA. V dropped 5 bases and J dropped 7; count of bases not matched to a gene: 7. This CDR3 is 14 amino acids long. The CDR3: CASSRTGGPNEQFF. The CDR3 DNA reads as TGTGCCAGCAGCCGTACGGGAGGGCCAAATGAGCAGTTCTTC.

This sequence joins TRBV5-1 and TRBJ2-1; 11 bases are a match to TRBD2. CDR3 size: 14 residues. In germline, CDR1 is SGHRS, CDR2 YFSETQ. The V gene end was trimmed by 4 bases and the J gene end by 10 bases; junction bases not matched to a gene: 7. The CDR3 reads CASSLGTSGTEQFF. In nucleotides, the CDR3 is TGCGCCAGCAGCCTAGGGACTAGCGGAACGGAGCAGTTCTTC.

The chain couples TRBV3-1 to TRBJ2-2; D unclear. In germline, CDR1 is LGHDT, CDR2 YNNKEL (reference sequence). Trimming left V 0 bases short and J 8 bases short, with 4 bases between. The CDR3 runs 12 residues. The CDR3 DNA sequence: TGTGCCAGCAGCCAAGATTCGGGGGAGCTGTTTTTT. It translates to CASSQDSGELFF.

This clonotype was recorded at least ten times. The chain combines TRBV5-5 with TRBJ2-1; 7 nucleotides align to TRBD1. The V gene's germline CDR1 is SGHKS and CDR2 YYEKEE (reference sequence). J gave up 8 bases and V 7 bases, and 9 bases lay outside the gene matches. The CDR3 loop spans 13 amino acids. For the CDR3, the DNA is TGTGCCAGCCGCGTAACAGGGGAACATGAGCAGTTCTTC. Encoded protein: CASRVTGEHEQFF.